The rows below give T cell receptor beta chains drawn from one sample of a study of blood T cell repertoires in COVID-19. Method: immunoSEQ multiplex PCR; TCRdb's copy keeps in-frame clones and lacks some. The data contain about 150,000 clones, around 92% of them singletons. The sequenced material came from peripheral blood. The receptors here all came from a man in his sixties with acute or convalescent COVID-19. CDR3s include the opening cysteine and the closing phenylalanine or tryptophan. The D gene is left open where the match is weak. Clone size is shown for a subset of rows, as once, few, many or a class of expanded clone.

clone_size	v_call	j_call	d_call	cdr3_nt	cdr3_aa
.	TRBV3-1/TRBV3-2	TRBJ1-1	.	TGTGCCAGCAGCCATTCAGACATGAACACTGAAGCTTTCTTT	CASSHSDMNTEAFF
once	TRBV7-2	TRBJ1-1	.	TGTGCCAGCAGCTTAGGGCCGAATGAAGCTTTCTTT	CASSLGPNEAFF
.	TRBV2	TRBJ2-7	.	TGTGCCAGCATGGAGGGCTACGAGCAGTACTTC	CASMEGYEQYF
.	TRBV7-2	TRBJ1-5	.	TGTGCCAGCAGCTTAGCTTTTAGATCGAATCAGCCCCAGCATTTT	CASSLAFRSNQPQHF
.	TRBV7-2	TRBJ1-2	.	TGTGCCAGCAGCTTAGATACAGGGTCAAAGGGTGGCTACACCTTC	CASSLDTGSKGGYTF
.	TRBV4-2	TRBJ2-1	TRBD2	TGTGCCAGCAGCTACAGACCGCCTAGCGGGGGTTCCTACAATGAGCAGTTCTTC	CASSYRPPSGGSYNEQFF
.	TRBV12-5	TRBJ2-7	TRBD1	TGTGCTAGTGGTCCAACGACAGGGGGGAACTCCTACGAGCAGTACTTC	CASGPTTGGNSYEQYF
.	TRBV5-1	TRBJ2-1	TRBD2	TGCGCCAGCAGCTTGGCCGGCGGGGGGGCCTACAATGAGCAGTTCTTC	CASSLAGGGAYNEQFF
.	TRBV2	TRBJ2-1	.	TGTGCCGGGGGGTCGGGACCTTACAATGAGCAGTTCTTC	CAGGSGPYNEQFF
.	TRBV5-1	TRBJ1-1	.	TGCGCCAGCGCCTATCGGGAGAGGACTGAAGCTTTCTTT	CASAYRERTEAFF
.	TRBV25-1	TRBJ1-5	TRBD1	TGTGCCAGCAGGGGACAGGGGGGCAATCAGCCCCAGCATTTT	CASRGQGGNQPQHF
.	TRBV7-2	TRBJ1-4	TRBD1	TGTGCCAGCAGCGGTAGACAGGGCGTTAATGAAAAACTGTTTTTT	CASSGRQGVNEKLFF
.	TRBV7-9	TRBJ1-2	.	TGTGCCAGCACTCCATCAGGGGCAGTCCTACGAGGGGGCTACACCTTC	CASTPSGAVLRGGYTF
.	TRBV7-6	TRBJ1-1	.	TGTGCCAGCAGCCAAAGGCGCGGGGGACTGAACACTGAAGCTTTCTTT	CASSQRRGGLNTEAFF
.	TRBV5-4	TRBJ2-2	TRBD1	TGTGCCAGCAGACAGGGGGGCCAGGGGTCCTTTAGCACCGGGGAGCTGTTTTTT	CASRQGGQGSFSTGELFF
.	TRBV6-5	TRBJ1-5	.	TGTGCCAGCAGTTCGGGGGTCGATCAGCCCCAGCATTTT	CASSSGVDQPQHF
.	TRBV19	TRBJ1-5	.	TGTGCCAGTAGTACGGGACAAGTAAATCAGCCCCAGCATTTT	CASSTGQVNQPQHF
.	TRBV29-1	TRBJ1-4	.	TGCAGCGTGATGGGCAGGGATGGCGAAAAACTGTTTTTT	CSVMGRDGEKLFF
.	TRBV3-1/TRBV3-2	TRBJ2-2	TRBD2	TGTGCCAGCAGCTCCCACACGGGGGGCACCGGGGAGCTGTTTTTT	CASSSHTGGTGELFF
once	TRBV3-1/TRBV3-2	TRBJ2-3	TRBD1	TGTGCCAGCAGCCAATTTCCGGGACAGGGACCAGATACGCAGTATTTT	CASSQFPGQGPDTQYF
few	TRBV5-1	TRBJ1-2	TRBD1	TGCGCCAGCAGTCGTGACCAGGGGGCGTTAGACTATGGCTACACCTTC	CASSRDQGALDYGYTF
.	TRBV19	TRBJ1-2	TRBD1	TGTGCCAGTAGCCCAGCCCAGGGGGCGCAGGATGGCTACACCTTC	CASSPAQGAQDGYTF
.	TRBV5-1	TRBJ1-1	.	TGCGCCAGCAGCTTGGCCCTATCGGACAGACCTCGGAACACTGAAGCTTTCTTT	CASSLALSDRPRNTEAFF
.	TRBV7-6	TRBJ2-3	TRBD2	TGTGCCAGCAGCTTAGGGCTAGCGGGGGGAACAGATACGCAGTATTTT	CASSLGLAGGTDTQYF
.	TRBV5-1	TRBJ2-7	TRBD1	TGCGCCAGCAGCCTAACCGGGACAGGGCCCAACGAGCAGTACTTC	CASSLTGTGPNEQYF
.	TRBV14	TRBJ1-5	.	TGTGCCAGCAGCCTTCTCGACGTCGAGGAGGAGGGGTATAGCAATCAGCCCCAGCATTTT	CASSLLDVEEEGYSNQPQHF
.	TRBV9	TRBJ1-1	TRBD1	TGTGCCAGCAGCGGAGGACAGGGGGCCTGGTACACTGAAGCTTTCTTT	CASSGGQGAWYTEAFF
.	TRBV6-2/TRBV6-3	TRBJ2-5	.	TGTGCCAGCAGTTCTGCCCTCAGGGGTAACCAGTACTTC	CASSSALRGNQYF
.	TRBV9	TRBJ2-3	.	TGTGCCAGCAGCGTAGCCAACGGGGGTAACCAGGCAGATACGCAGTATTTT	CASSVANGGNQADTQYF
.	TRBV4-3	TRBJ1-1	TRBD1	TGCGCCAGCAGCCAAGGTACTACAGGGGTCGCCACTGAAGCTTTCTTT	CASSQGTTGVATEAFF
.	TRBV7-9	TRBJ1-1	.	TGTGCCGCGGGGGGGGGCACTGAAGCTTTCTTT	CAAGGGTEAFF
.	TRBV5-1	TRBJ2-7	.	TGCGCCAGCAGTTCTACAGGCCCGCACGGCGAGCAGTACTTC	CASSSTGPHGEQYF
few	TRBV7-9	TRBJ1-4	.	TGTGCCAGCAGCCAGGGGCTTAATGAAAAACTGTTTTTT	CASSQGLNEKLFF
.	TRBV5-4	TRBJ1-2	.	TGTGCCAGCGGAACCGACAGTCTTGGGAACTATGGCTACACCTTC	CASGTDSLGNYGYTF
.	TRBV9	TRBJ1-5	.	TGTGCCAGCAGCGTATTTACGGGATGGCCCCAGCATTTT	CASSVFTGWPQHF
.	TRBV19	TRBJ2-1	.	TGTGCCAGTAGTATAGCCAAGACAGCAGTGGGTGAGCAGTTCTTC	CASSIAKTAVGEQFF
.	TRBV19	TRBJ1-1	.	TGTGCCAGTAGTATCCCAAGTGGAGGGTACACTGAAGCTTTCTTT	CASSIPSGGYTEAFF
few	TRBV7-6	TRBJ1-1	.	TGTGCCAGCAGCTTAGGGCAGTTGAACACTGAAGCTTTCTTT	CASSLGQLNTEAFF
few	TRBV4-1	TRBJ1-1	.	TGCGCCAGCAGCCAAGAGTCAGGGGTGAACACTGAAGCTTTCTTT	CASSQESGVNTEAFF
.	TRBV10-1	TRBJ2-7	.	TGCGCCAGAGTTGACAGGCCTATCTACGAGCAGTACTTC	CARVDRPIYEQYF
.	TRBV18	TRBJ2-5	.	TGTGCCAGCTCACCTGACGGGAAGACCCAGTACTTC	CASSPDGKTQYF
.	TRBV9	TRBJ1-4	TRBD1	TGTGCCAGCAGCCGTTCAACTACAGGGGGAAGAGAAAAACTGTTTTTT	CASSRSTTGGREKLFF
.	TRBV6-5	TRBJ2-1	TRBD2	TGTGCCAGCAGCCCACCGGGACTAGCCTACAATGAGCAGTTCTTC	CASSPPGLAYNEQFF
.	TRBV3-1/TRBV3-2	TRBJ1-2	.	TGTGCCAGTTTAGGAACAGGGTACTATGGCTACACCTTC	CASLGTGYYGYTF
.	TRBV18	TRBJ1-3	TRBD1	TGTGCCAGCTCACCAGCGACAGGGACTCTCTCTGGAAACACCATATATTTT	CASSPATGTLSGNTIYF
.	TRBV6-5	TRBJ1-6	.	TGTGCCAGCAGGGGGGCAGTCTATAATTCACCCCTCCACTTT	CASRGAVYNSPLHF
.	TRBV7-2	TRBJ2-1	TRBD1	TGTGCCAGCAGCTTCGACAGGGGCAGCTCCTACAATGAGCAGTTCTTC	CASSFDRGSSYNEQFF
.	TRBV6-6	TRBJ2-2	.	TGTGCCAGCAGTAATCAGCTGGCGGCCGGGGAGCTGTTTTTT	CASSNQLAAGELFF
.	TRBV6-6	TRBJ1-5	TRBD1	TGTGCCAGCAGACCCGGGACAGACAATCAGCCCCAGCATTTT	CASRPGTDNQPQHF
.	TRBV6-5	TRBJ1-5	.	TGTGCCAGCACGACGGGGGGTTGGCAGCCCCAGCATTTT	CASTTGGWQPQHF
.	TRBV5-1	TRBJ1-6	.	TGCGCCAGCAGCTTGATCGGCAGGTACTATAATTCACCCCTCCACTTT	CASSLIGRYYNSPLHF
.	TRBV6-4	TRBJ2-3	TRBD2	TGTGCCAGCAGGATGGGTAGCGGGGGCACAGATACGCAGTATTTT	CASRMGSGGTDTQYF
.	TRBV6-1	TRBJ1-2	.	TGTGCCAGCAGTGAAATCGTTCGCGGGACCAACTATGGCTACACCTTC	CASSEIVRGTNYGYTF